Following are 16 T cell receptor beta chains from one sample sequenced in a study of identical twins. One entry per CDR3 protein results from TCRdb running MiXCR on the 5' RACE reads. In the table there are approximately 530,000 distinct CDR3 sequences, 20% to 25% of which are singletons. These data were also reused for a study on yellow fever vaccine responses in identical twins.

Sequenced sample: CD4+ T cells sorted from blood. The source is a woman aged 18 to 35 in good health.

The chain combines TRBV6-1 with TRBJ2-1, with D perhaps being TRBD1 or TRBD2 (5 bases each). V lost 9 bases, J lost 9 bases, and 18 bases lay in between. Germline CDR1 MNHNS, CDR2 SASEGT. There are 13 residues in the CDR3. CDR3 bases: TGTGCCAGTAATGGGGGTAGCCTTGCTGAGCAGTTCTTC. This gives the protein CASNGGSLAEQFF.

The rearrangement uses TRBV24-1 and TRBJ2-1; no reliable D call. This CDR3 contains 14 residues. Germline loops: CDR1 KGHDR, CDR2 SFDVKD. Trimming removed 1 base at V and 6 bases at J, with 9 bases between. CDR3 nucleotides: TGTGCCACCAGTGATTTTCCAGACCTCAATGAGCAGTTCTTC. Amino acid sequence: CATSDFPDLNEQFF.

The chain links TRBV10-1 to TRBJ2-5; 7 bases line up with TRBD2. The CDR3 contains 15 residues. Per germline, CDR1 WNHNN and CDR2 SYGVQD (reference sequence). V dropped 5 bases and J dropped 1; count of bases not matched to a gene: 7. The CDR3 here is CASSKSGVIQETQYF. CDR3 coding DNA: TGCGCCAGCAGTAAGAGCGGGGTTATCCAAGAGACCCAGTACTTC.

The DNA for the CDR3 is TGTGCCACCAGCAGAGAACAGGGGCTAGGCGAGCAGTACTTC. This codes for CATSREQGLGEQYF. The chain couples TRBV15 to TRBJ2-7; 7 bases agree with TRBD1. The CDR3 length is 14 residues. Per germline, CDR1 LNHNV and CDR2 YYDKDF (reference sequence). Trimming at V came to 0 bases and at J to 6 bases, leaving 5 bases not matched to a gene.

This clonotype was seen a handful of times. The chain employs TRBV20-1 and TRBJ1-1, with TRBD1 identical over 7 bases. The CDR3 consists of 13 residues. Germline V CDR1 and CDR2: DFQATT, SNEGSKA (reference sequence). The ends lost 6 bases at V and 0 bases at J; junction bases unmatched: 4. This CDR3 is CSAPGQMNTEAFF. CDR3 DNA sequence: TGCAGTGCACCGGGACAGATGAACACTGAAGCTTTCTTT.

V and J are TRBV27 and TRBJ1-6; perhaps TRBD1 as D (6 bases). This CDR3 is 14 amino acids long. Germline lookup yields CDR1 MNHEY and CDR2 SMNVEV (reference sequence). The ends were cut back, 5 bases at V and 10 bases at J, with 15 bases in the middle. The CDR3 DNA is TGTGCCAGCAGTCCCAAGACAGGATCCTCACCCCTCCACTTT. Protein product: CASSPKTGSSPLHF.

This clonotype was recorded a few times. In nucleotides, the CDR3 is TGTGCCAGCAGTTTTCGCCGCACAGATACGCAGTATTTT. This codes for CASSFRRTDTQYF. This chain connects TRBV27 to TRBJ2-3; no clear D gene. The germline V and J ends were trimmed by 3 bases and 1 base, with 5 bases remaining between them. CDR3 length: 13 residues. Germline assignment: CDR1 MNHEY and CDR2 SMNVEV (reference sequence).

The rearrangement joins TRBV20-1 to TRBJ1-1; D is possibly TRBD1 (6 bases). Germline V CDR1 and CDR2: DFQATT, SNEGSKA (reference sequence). The CDR3 runs 12 residues. In DNA, the CDR3 is TGCAGATTACAGGGAATTAGCACTGAAGCTTTCTTT. Translation gives CRLQGISTEAFF.

This clonotype turned up a few times. V usage is TRBV7-9 and J usage is TRBJ2-3; TRBD2 matches at 13 bases. Germline V gene data show CDR1 as SEHNR and CDR2 as FQNEAQ (reference sequence). V was pared by 6 bases and J by 5 bases, with 8 bases of the junction left unmatched. This CDR3 has 16 amino acids. CDR3 bases: TGTGCCAGCAGACGGACTAGCGGGAGTTCCGGAGATACGCAGTATTTT. This sequence encodes CASRRTSGSSGDTQYF.

This clonotype appeared a few times. The V gene is TRBV28, the J gene TRBJ1-2; 7 nucleotides align to TRBD1. The V and J ends lost 3 bases and 4 bases, in that order; junction bases with no gene match: 2. There are 13 residues in the CDR3. Germline lookup yields CDR1 MDHEN and CDR2 SYDVKM. CDR3 amino acids: CASSFGQAYGYTF. CDR3 coding DNA: TGTGCCAGCAGTTTCGGACAGGCCTATGGCTACACCTTC.

The V and J genes are TRBV29-1 and TRBJ1-1; D gene uncertain. In germline, CDR1 is SQVTM, CDR2 ANQGSEA. This CDR3 is 13 amino acids long. The V end lost 7 bases, the J end lost 0 bases, and 12 bases lay between the germline ends. CDR3: CSGVRTMNTEAFF. For the CDR3, the DNA is TGCAGCGGTGTAAGGACTATGAACACTGAAGCTTTCTTT.

This clonotype has more than one count but fewer than ten. The rearrangement links TRBV6-5 to TRBJ1-4; TRBD1 is a possible D gene (5 bases). V shed 0 bases and J shed 10 bases, with 15 bases lying between them. The germline V gene has CDR1 MNHEY and CDR2 SVGAGI. The CDR3 spans 15 residues. This CDR3 reads CASSYSGGDVGKLFF. In nucleotides, the CDR3 is TGTGCCAGCAGTTACTCGGGAGGGGACGTCGGAAAACTGTTTTTT.

The sample holds a few counts of this clonotype. The rearrangement uses TRBV14 and TRBJ1-2; D ambiguous. V was cut by 5 bases and J by 8 bases, with 9 bases left in between. The CDR3 consists of 11 residues. Germline assignment: CDR1 SGHDN and CDR2 FVKESK. This CDR3 is CASSSIGGYTF. The CDR3 bases are TGTGCCAGCAGCTCAATCGGGGGCTACACCTTC.

This clonotype occurred a few times. The gene calls are TRBV11-2 and TRBJ2-7; no reliable D call. The CDR3 length is 13 residues. The germline gives CDR1 SGHAT, CDR2 FQNNGV. Trimming took off 1 base at V and 3 bases at J, with 7 bases between the two ends. The DNA for the CDR3 is TGTGCCAGCAGCTTAGGGAACCTCTACGAGCAGTACTTC. Translated: CASSLGNLYEQYF.

This clonotype has just a few counts. V and J are TRBV9 and TRBJ2-1; 9 bases match TRBD2. V lost 4 bases, J lost 5 bases, and 10 bases stayed unmatched. Germline V lookup: CDR1 SGDLS, CDR2 YYNGEE. This CDR3 has 16 residues. The CDR3 sequence is CASSPQGREGNNEQFF. The CDR3 coding sequence is TGTGCCAGCAGCCCCCAGGGGCGGGAGGGCAACAATGAGCAGTTCTTC.

This chain uses TRBV28 with TRBJ2-3; D not resolved. V shed 8 bases and J shed 6 bases, with 9 bases lying between them. Germline V gene lookup returns CDR1 MDHEN and CDR2 SYDVKM. The CDR3 consists of 11 residues. CDR3 in amino acids: CASQALDTQYF. CDR3 nucleotide sequence: TGTGCCAGCCAGGCCCTCGATACGCAGTATTTT.